Ten or more counts support the clone carrying this TCR beta chain. The time point was: sample taken at primary tumor resection. Researchers sequenced whole RNA taken from tumor, nontumor lung or frozen PBMC without sorting. This record belongs to a study of spatial heterogeneity in lung cancer. TCRdb ran MiXCR on the 5' RACE reads and lists one entry per CDR3 protein. In the table there are over 45,000 distinct CDR3 sequences, under 6% of which are singletons. Sequenced here: PBMCs, sampled at surgery. This TCR derives from a male donor with early-stage non-small cell lung cancer.

CDR3 nucleotide sequence: TGCGCCAGCAGCTTTCGGCAGGACAACACCGGGGAGCTGTTTTTT. Translation gives CASSFRQDNTGELFF. The chain joins TRBV5-1 to TRBJ2-2, with no clear D. Germline CDR1 reads SGHRS; CDR2 reads YFSETQ. The length of the CDR3 is 15 residues. Trimming removed 2 bases at V and 2 bases at J, with 10 bases between.